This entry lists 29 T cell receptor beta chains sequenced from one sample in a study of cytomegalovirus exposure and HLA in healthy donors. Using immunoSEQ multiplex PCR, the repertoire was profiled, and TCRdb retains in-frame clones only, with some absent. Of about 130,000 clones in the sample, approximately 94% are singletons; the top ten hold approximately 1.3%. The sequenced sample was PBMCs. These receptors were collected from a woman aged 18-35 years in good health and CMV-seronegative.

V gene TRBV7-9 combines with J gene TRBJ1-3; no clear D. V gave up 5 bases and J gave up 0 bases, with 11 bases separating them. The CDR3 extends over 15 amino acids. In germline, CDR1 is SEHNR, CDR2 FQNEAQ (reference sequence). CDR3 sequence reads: CASSPREFSGNTIYF. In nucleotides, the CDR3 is TGTGCCAGCAGCCCGAGAGAGTTCTCTGGAAACACCATATATTTT.

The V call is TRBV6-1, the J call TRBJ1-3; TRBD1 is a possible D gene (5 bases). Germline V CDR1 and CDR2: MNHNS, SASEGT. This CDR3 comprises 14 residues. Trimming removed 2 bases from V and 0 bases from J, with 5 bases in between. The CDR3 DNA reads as TGTGCCAGCAGTGAAAGGGGCTCTGGAAACACCATATATTTT. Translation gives CASSERGSGNTIYF.

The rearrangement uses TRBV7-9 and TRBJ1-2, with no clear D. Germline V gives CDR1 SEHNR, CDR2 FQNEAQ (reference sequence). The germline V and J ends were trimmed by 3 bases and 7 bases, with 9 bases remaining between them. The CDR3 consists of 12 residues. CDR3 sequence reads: CASSFRESGYTF. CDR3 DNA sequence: TGTGCCAGCAGCTTTCGGGAGAGTGGCTACACCTTC.

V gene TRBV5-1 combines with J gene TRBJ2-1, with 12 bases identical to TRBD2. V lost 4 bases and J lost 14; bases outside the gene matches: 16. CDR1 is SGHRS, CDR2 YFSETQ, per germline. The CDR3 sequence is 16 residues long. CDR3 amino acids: CASSAGTSGGHRFEFF. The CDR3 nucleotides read TGCGCCAGCAGCGCGGGAACTAGCGGGGGGCACCGGTTTGAGTTCTTC.

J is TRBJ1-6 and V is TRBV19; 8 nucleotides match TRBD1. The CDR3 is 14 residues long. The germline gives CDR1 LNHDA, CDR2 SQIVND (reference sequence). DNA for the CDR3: TGTGGCGCCGGACAGGGTAACTATAATTCACCCCTCCACTTT. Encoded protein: CGAGQGNYNSPLHF.

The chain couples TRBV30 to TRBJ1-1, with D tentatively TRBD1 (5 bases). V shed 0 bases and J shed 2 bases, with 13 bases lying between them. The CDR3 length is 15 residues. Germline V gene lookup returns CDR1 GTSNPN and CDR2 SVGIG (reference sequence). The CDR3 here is CAWSVLSGLNTEAFF. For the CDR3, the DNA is TGTGCCTGGAGTGTACTCTCAGGGTTAAACACTGAAGCTTTCTTT. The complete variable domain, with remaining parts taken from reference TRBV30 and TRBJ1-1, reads SQTIHQWPATLVQPVGSPLSLECTVEGTSNPNLYWYRQAAGRGLQLLFYSVGIGQISSEVPQNLSASRPQDRQFILSSKKLLLSDSGFYLCAWSVLSGLNTEAFFGQGTRLTVV.

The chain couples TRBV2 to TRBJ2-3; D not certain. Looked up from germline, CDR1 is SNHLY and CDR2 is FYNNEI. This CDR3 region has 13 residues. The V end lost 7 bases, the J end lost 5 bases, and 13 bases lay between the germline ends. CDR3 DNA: TGTGCCAGCACCGGAGAGGTCCAAGATACGCAGTATTTT. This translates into CASTGEVQDTQYF.

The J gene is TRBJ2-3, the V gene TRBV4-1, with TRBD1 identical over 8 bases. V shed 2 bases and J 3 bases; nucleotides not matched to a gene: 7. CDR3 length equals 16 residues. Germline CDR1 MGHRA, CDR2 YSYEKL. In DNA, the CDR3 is TGCGCCAGCAGCCAAATCCCCGGACAGGGAACAGATACGCAGTATTTT. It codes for CASSQIPGQGTDTQYF.

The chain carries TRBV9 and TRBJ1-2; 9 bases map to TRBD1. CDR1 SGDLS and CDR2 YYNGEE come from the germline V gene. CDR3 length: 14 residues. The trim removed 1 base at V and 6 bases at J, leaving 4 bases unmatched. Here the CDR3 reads CASSVTGTGNGYTF. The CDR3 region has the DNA TGTGCCAGCAGCGTAACCGGGACAGGGAATGGCTACACCTTC. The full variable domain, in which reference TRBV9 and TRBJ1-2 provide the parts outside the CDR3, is DSGVTQTPKHLITATGQRVTLRCSPRSGDLSVYWYQQSLDQGLQFLIQYYNGEERAKGNILERFSAQQFPDLHSELNLSSLELGDSALYFCASSVTGTGNGYTFGSGTRLTVV.

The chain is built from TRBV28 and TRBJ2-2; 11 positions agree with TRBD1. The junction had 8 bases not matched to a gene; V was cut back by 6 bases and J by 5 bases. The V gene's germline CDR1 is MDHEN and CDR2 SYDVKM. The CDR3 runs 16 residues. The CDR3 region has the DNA TGTGCCAGCAGCTTTCGGACAGGGGGCTTGACCGGGGAGCTGTTTTTT. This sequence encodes CASSFRTGGLTGELFF.

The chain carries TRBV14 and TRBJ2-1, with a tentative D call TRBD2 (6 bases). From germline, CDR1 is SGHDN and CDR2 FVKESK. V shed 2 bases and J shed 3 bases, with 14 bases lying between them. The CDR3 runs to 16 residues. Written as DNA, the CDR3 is TGTGCCAGCAGCCAAACGGACTACGCCTACTACAATGAGCAGTTCTTC. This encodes CASSQTDYAYYNEQFF.

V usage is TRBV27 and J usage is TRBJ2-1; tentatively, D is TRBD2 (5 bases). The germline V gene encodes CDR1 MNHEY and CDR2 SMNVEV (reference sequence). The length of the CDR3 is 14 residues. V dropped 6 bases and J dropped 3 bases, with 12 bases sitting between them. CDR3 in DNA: TGTGCCAGCAGATATATGGGAGTCTACAATGAGCAGTTCTTC. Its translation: CASRYMGVYNEQFF.

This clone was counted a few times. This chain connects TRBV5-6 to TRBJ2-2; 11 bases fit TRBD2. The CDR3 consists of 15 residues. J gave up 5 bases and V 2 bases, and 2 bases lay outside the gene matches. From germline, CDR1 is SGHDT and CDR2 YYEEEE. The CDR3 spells CASSLGLAGTGELFF. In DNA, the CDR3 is TGTGCCAGCAGCTTAGGACTAGCGGGTACCGGGGAGCTGTTTTTT.

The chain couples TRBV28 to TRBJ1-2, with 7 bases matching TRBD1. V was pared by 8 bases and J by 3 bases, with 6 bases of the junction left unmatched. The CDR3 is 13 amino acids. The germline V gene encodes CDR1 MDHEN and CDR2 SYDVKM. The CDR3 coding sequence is TGTGCCAGCGATCAGGGGGTGGACTATGGCTACACCTTC. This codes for CASDQGVDYGYTF.

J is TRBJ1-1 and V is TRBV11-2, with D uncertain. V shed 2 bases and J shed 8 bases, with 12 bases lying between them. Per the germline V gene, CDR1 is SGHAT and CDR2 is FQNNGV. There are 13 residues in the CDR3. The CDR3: CASSLRRGGEAFF. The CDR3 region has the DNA TGTGCCAGCAGCTTAAGGAGAGGCGGCGAAGCTTTCTTT.

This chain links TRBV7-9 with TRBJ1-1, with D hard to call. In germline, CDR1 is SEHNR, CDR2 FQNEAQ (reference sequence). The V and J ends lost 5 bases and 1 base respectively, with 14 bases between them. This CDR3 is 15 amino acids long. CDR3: CASSVPGGRNTEAFF. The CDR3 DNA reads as TGTGCCAGCAGCGTTCCGGGAGGGAGGAACACTGAAGCTTTCTTT. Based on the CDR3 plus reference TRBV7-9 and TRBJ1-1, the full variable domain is DTGVSQNPRHKITKRGQNVTFRCDPISEHNRLYWYRQTLGQGPEFLTYFQNEAQLEKSRLLSDRFSAERPKGSFSTLEIQRTEQGDSAMYLCASSVPGGRNTEAFFGQGTRLTVV.

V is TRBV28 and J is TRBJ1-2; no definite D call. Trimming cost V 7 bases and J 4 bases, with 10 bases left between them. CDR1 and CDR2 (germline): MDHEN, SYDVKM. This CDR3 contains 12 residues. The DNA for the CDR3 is TGTGCCAGCACGGCGGGCGCCTATGGCTACACCTTC. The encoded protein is CASTAGAYGYTF.

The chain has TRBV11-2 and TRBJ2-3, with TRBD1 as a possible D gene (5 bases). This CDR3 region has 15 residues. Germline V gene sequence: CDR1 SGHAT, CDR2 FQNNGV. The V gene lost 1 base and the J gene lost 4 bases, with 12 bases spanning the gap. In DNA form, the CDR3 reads TGTGCCAGCAGCTTAGCAGCAGGGATCGCAGATACGCAGTATTTT. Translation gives CASSLAAGIADTQYF.

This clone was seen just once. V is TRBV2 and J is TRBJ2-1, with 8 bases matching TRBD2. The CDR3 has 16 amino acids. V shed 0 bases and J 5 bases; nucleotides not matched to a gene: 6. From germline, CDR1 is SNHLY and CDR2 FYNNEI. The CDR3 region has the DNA TGTGCCAGCAGTGAAGCGCTCGGGGGGGCTAACAATGAGCAGTTCTTC. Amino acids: CASSEALGGANNEQFF.

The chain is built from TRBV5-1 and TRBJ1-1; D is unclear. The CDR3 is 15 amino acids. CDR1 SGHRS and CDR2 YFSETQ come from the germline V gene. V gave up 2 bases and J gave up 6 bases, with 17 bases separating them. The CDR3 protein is CASSLIRPRVPEAFF. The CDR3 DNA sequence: TGCGCCAGCAGCTTAATCCGCCCGAGGGTACCTGAAGCTTTCTTT.

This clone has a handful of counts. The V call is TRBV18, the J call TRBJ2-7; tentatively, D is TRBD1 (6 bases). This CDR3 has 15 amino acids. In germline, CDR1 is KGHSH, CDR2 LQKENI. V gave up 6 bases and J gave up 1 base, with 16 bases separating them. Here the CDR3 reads CASSPYRDTSYEQYF. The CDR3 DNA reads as TGTGCCAGCTCCCCATACCGGGACACTTCCTACGAGCAGTACTTC.

CDR3 loop: CASSLSIGSGAFF. As DNA, the CDR3 is TGTGCCAGCAGTTTATCTATCGGGTCTGGGGCTTTCTTT. The chain joins TRBV27 to TRBJ1-1; D unresolved. The CDR3 loop spans 13 amino acids. Germline-derived CDR1 and CDR2 are MNHEY and SMNVEV (reference sequence). V was clipped by 0 bases and J by 11 bases, with 13 bases between them.

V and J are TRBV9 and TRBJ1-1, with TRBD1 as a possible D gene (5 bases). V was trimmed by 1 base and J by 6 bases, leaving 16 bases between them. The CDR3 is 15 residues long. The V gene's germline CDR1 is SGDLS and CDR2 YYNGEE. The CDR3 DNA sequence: TGTGCCAGCAGCGTATTCTTCGGGAGGGGCTCTGAAGCTTTCTTT. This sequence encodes CASSVFFGRGSEAFF.

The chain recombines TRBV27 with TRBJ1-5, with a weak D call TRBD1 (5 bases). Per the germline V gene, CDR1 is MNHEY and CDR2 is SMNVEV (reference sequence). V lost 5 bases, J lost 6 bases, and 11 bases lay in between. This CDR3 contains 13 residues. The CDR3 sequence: CASSPGGGQPQHF. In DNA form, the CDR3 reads TGTGCCAGCAGTCCCGGGGGTGGTCAGCCCCAGCATTTT.

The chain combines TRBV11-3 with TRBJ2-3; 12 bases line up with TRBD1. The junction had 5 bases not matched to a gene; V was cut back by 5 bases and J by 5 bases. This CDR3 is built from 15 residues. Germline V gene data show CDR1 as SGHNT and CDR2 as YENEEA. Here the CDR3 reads CASSTGTGGIDTQYF. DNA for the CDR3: TGTGCCAGCAGCACCGGGACAGGGGGCATAGATACGCAGTATTTT.

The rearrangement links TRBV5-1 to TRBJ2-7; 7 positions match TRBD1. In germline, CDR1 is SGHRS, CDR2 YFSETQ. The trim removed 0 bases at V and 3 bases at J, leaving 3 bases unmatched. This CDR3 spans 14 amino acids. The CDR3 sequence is CASSLGTGLYEQYF. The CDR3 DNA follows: TGCGCCAGCAGCTTGGGGACAGGACTCTACGAGCAGTACTTC.

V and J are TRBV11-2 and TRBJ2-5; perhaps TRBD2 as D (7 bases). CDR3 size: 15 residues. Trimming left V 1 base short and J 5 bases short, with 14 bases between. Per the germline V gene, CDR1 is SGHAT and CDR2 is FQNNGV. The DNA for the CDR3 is TGTGCCAGCAGCTTAGTGGGGGGGCAGGGGGAGACCCAGTACTTC. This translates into CASSLVGGQGETQYF.

The CDR3 bases are TGTGCCAGCGGAACGGACAGGGAGAGCTACACCTTC. It encodes CASGTDRESYTF. The chain employs TRBV6-6 and TRBJ1-2; 8 bases are shared with TRBD1. Germline CDR1 and CDR2: MNHNY and SVGAGI (reference sequence). V lost 8 bases and J lost 9; bases outside the gene matches: 8. CDR3 length: 12 amino acids.

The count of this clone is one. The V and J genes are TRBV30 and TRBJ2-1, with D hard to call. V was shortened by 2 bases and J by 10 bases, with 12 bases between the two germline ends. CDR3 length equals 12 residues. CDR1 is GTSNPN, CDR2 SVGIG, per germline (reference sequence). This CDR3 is CAWSPDSGEQFF. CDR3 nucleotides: TGTGCCTGGAGTCCTGACTCTGGGGAGCAGTTCTTC.